The next 14 T cell receptor beta chains were all read from a single sample in a study of blood T cell repertoires in COVID-19. TCRdb keeps only in-frame clones here, not all; method: immunoSEQ multiplex PCR. The sample records about 220,000 clones, roughly nine tenths being singletons. The sample comprised peripheral blood. Receptors were obtained from a man in his forties with active or convalescent COVID-19.

The chain carries TRBV28 and TRBJ1-6, with D possibly TRBD1 on 5 matching bases. Trimming took off 3 bases at V and 2 bases at J, with 8 bases between the two ends. Germline V CDR1 and CDR2: MDHEN, SYDVKM. This CDR3 has 15 residues. The CDR3 DNA follows: TGTGCCAGCAGTTTTGGGGCGGCCTATAATTCACCCCTCCACTTT. The encoded protein is CASSFGAAYNSPLHF. Combining the CDR3 with reference TRBV28 and TRBJ1-6 gives the whole variable domain DVKVTQSSRYLVKRTGEKVFLECVQDMDHENMFWYRQDPGLGLRLIYFSYDVKMKEKGDIPEGYSVSREKKERFSLILESASTNQTSMYLCASSFGAAYNSPLHFGNGTRLTVT.

J is TRBJ1-1 and V is TRBV7-3, with 8 nucleotides matching TRBD1. Germline lookup yields CDR1 SGHTA and CDR2 FQGTGA. With 5 bases clipped from V and 1 base from J, the junction kept 3 bases outside the gene matches. This CDR3 contains 14 residues. The CDR3 DNA follows: TGTGCCAGCAGCGACAGGGGAGGGAACACTGAAGCTTTCTTT. Residues: CASSDRGGNTEAFF.

This clone was seen a single time. This sequence joins TRBV9 and TRBJ1-1, with 9 bases aligning to TRBD1. Germline CDR1 SGDLS, CDR2 YYNGEE. The CDR3 runs 16 residues. V was pared by 3 bases and J by 0 bases, with 6 bases of the junction left unmatched. CDR3 region: CASSAGTGNVNTEAFF. In DNA, the CDR3 is TGTGCCAGCAGCGCCGGGACAGGGAACGTGAACACTGAAGCTTTCTTT.

This clone has just a few counts. V and J are TRBV19 and TRBJ2-2, with 11 bases lining up with TRBD2. CDR1 LNHDA and CDR2 SQIVND come from the germline V gene (reference sequence). The CDR3 has 14 amino acids. V shed 11 bases and J 6 bases; nucleotides not matched to a gene: 8. In DNA, the CDR3 is TGTGCCCGCCATAGCGGGAGGGCCGCCGGGGAGCTGTTTTTT. Encoded protein: CARHSGRAAGELFF.

This clone came up once. V and J are TRBV2 and TRBJ1-4; no clear D. CDR3 size: 13 residues. V was cut by 4 bases and J by 3 bases, with 6 bases left in between. Germline assignment: CDR1 SNHLY and CDR2 FYNNEI. The CDR3 reads CASSVESNEKLFF. The CDR3 nucleotides are TGTGCCAGCAGTGTGGAGTCTAATGAAAAACTGTTTTTT.

The chain couples TRBV6-4 to TRBJ2-1; 8 nucleotides agree with TRBD2. Germline loops: CDR1 MRHNA, CDR2 SNTAGT. CDR3 length equals 16 residues. Germline trimming cut 0 bases from V and 8 bases from J; bases unmatched to any gene: 9. The CDR3 sequence is CASSDSMAGGSDEQFF. CDR3 nucleotide sequence: TGTGCCAGCAGTGACTCTATGGCGGGGGGTTCGGATGAGCAGTTCTTC.

The J gene is TRBJ1-4, the V gene TRBV3-1 (or the pseudogene TRBV3-2), with D unclear. Trimming took 1 base from V and 5 from J, leaving 11 bases between them. CDR3 length: 15 residues. Germline CDR1 LGHDT, CDR2 YNNKEL (reference sequence). The CDR3 protein is CASSQAAKRNEKLFF. The CDR3 DNA follows: TGTGCCAGCAGCCAAGCCGCAAAACGGAATGAAAAACTGTTTTTT.

The chain employs TRBV6-5 and TRBJ2-3, with 9 bases aligning to TRBD2. The CDR3 runs to 15 residues. Per germline, CDR1 MNHEY and CDR2 SVGAGI. V dropped 6 bases and J dropped 4; count of bases not matched to a gene: 8. DNA for the CDR3: TGTGCCAGCAGGGATCTAGCGGGAAGCGCAGATACGCAGTATTTT. This codes for CASRDLAGSADTQYF.

The CDR3 coding sequence is TGTGCCAGCAGCTTAGTGGAGGGGTCGATCACCGGGGAGCTGTTTTTT. It codes for CASSLVEGSITGELFF. This chain connects TRBV7-6 to TRBJ2-2; weak D call: TRBD2 (6 bases). The CDR3 sequence is 16 residues long. Looked up from germline, CDR1 is SGHVS and CDR2 is FNYEAQ. Trimming pared 1 base from V and 4 bases from J, leaving 13 bases between.

The chain is built from TRBV7-3 and TRBJ2-1, with D perhaps matching TRBD2 (6 bases). This CDR3 is 15 amino acids long. Between the trimmed V and J ends, which lost 3 bases and 4 bases, there was a span of 13 bases. The germline V gene has CDR1 SGHTA and CDR2 FQGTGA. CDR3 sequence: CASSLVGGAYNEQFF. The CDR3 DNA is TGTGCCAGCAGCTTGGTCGGGGGAGCTTACAATGAGCAGTTCTTC.

This clone was observed a single time. V gene TRBV27 combines with J gene TRBJ2-7, with D possibly being TRBD1 (7 bases). Germline-derived CDR1 and CDR2 are MNHEY and SMNVEV (reference sequence). The CDR3 contains 15 residues. V was clipped by 2 bases and J by 5 bases, with 16 bases between them. CDR3 DNA: TGTGCCAGCAGTTTAAGGGCAGGGGGAGGAAACGAGCAGTACTTC. Amino acids: CASSLRAGGGNEQYF.

The genes are TRBV9 and TRBJ2-2; 15 bases line up with TRBD2. There are 17 residues in the CDR3. The germline V gene encodes CDR1 SGDLS and CDR2 YYNGEE. The V segment lost 3 bases and the J segment 7 bases; nucleotides outside the gene matches: 7. CDR3 in amino acids: CASSAGLAGGLGGELFF. As DNA, the CDR3 is TGTGCCAGCAGCGCCGGACTAGCGGGAGGGCTTGGCGGGGAGCTGTTTTTT.

This chain joins TRBV7-2 and TRBJ2-7; perhaps TRBD2 as D (5 bases). Germline V CDR1 and CDR2: SGHTA, FQGNSA. V was trimmed by 1 base and J by 0 bases, leaving 10 bases between them. CDR3 length equals 15 residues. The CDR3 loop reads CASSLVTGSSYEQYF. DNA of the CDR3: TGTGCCAGCAGCTTAGTTACTGGGAGCTCCTACGAGCAGTACTTC.

This chain joins TRBV19 and TRBJ1-1, with a weak D call TRBD1 (5 bases). Germline CDR1 reads LNHDA; CDR2 reads SQIVND (reference sequence). Between the trimmed V and J ends, which lost 10 bases and 0 bases, there was a span of 9 bases. The CDR3 is 12 amino acids. CDR3 DNA: TGTGCCACCCGACAGCTGAACACTGAAGCTTTCTTT. Translation: CATRQLNTEAFF.